These 17 T cell receptor beta chains were sequenced from one sample in a study of T-cell memory formation after mild COVID-19. TCRdb itself ran the 5' RACE reads through MiXCR, one entry per CDR3 protein. Among roughly 320,000 distinct CDR3 sequences listed, approximately 27% were seen once. The material sequenced was PBMCs or a T cell subset sorted from them (not recorded which). The receptors were sampled from an adult woman who had mild COVID-19 (a few samples of this study predate the infection). Cell type and time point are not known.

This clonotype was observed a handful of times. The chain recombines TRBV15 with TRBJ2-5; D not certain. There are 15 residues in the CDR3. Germline CDR1 reads LNHNV; CDR2 reads YYDKDF (reference sequence). Trimming took off 0 bases at V and 2 bases at J, with 10 bases between the two ends. The CDR3 sequence is CATSRDLGKQETQYF. CDR3 nucleotide sequence: TGTGCCACCAGCAGAGACTTAGGCAAGCAAGAGACCCAGTACTTC.

CDR3 amino acids: CASSFDNRGGGELFF. The CDR3 DNA sequence: TGTGCCAGCAGTTTCGATAACAGGGGCGGCGGGGAGCTGTTTTTT. This chain links TRBV12-3 or TRBV12-4 with TRBJ2-2; 7 bases line up with TRBD1. V lost 3 bases, J lost 7 bases, and 8 bases stayed unmatched. The CDR3 contains 15 residues.

This clonotype was recorded a few times. The rearrangement joins TRBV6-2 or TRBV6-3 to TRBJ2-6, with 12 bases aligning to TRBD2. The CDR3 has 19 residues. V lost 5 bases to trimming and J lost 2 bases; unmatched junction nucleotides: 10. Germline loops: CDR1 MNHEY, CDR2 SVGEGT. The DNA for the CDR3 is TGTGCCAGCAGTCGCATTCTAGCGGGAGGGGTACCTGGGGCCAACGTCCTGACTTTC. Its translation is CASSRILAGGVPGANVLTF.

This rearrangement joins TRBV7-9 to TRBJ2-7, with 12 bases that match TRBD2. Losses at the gene ends were 5 bases for V and 2 bases for J; bases not matched to a gene: 13. CDR1 and CDR2 from the germline V gene are SEHNR and FQNEAQ (reference sequence). The CDR3 is 18 residues long. This chain's CDR3 is CASSRNLGLAGVTYEQYF. For the CDR3, the DNA is TGTGCCAGCAGCCGGAACCTGGGACTAGCGGGCGTTACCTACGAGCAGTACTTC. The whole variable domain, filled in from reference TRBV7-9 and TRBJ2-7, reads DTGVSQNPRHKITKRGQNVTFRCDPISEHNRLYWYRQTLGQGPEFLTYFQNEAQLEKSRLLSDRFSAERPKGSFSTLEIQRTEQGDSAMYLCASSRNLGLAGVTYEQYFGPGTRLTVT.

This sequence joins TRBV7-6 and TRBJ1-4, with D possibly being TRBD1 (5 bases). This CDR3 has 16 residues. Germline-derived CDR1 and CDR2 are SGHVS and FNYEAQ. Trimming left V 1 base short and J 8 bases short, with 17 bases between. CDR3 residues: CASSLGATRGGEKLFF. CDR3 bases: TGTGCCAGCAGCTTAGGGGCTACGAGGGGAGGGGAAAAACTGTTTTTT.

The CDR3 protein is CASSPSGTIYEQYF. The CDR3 nucleotides are TGTGCCAGCAGCCCTAGCGGGACCATCTACGAGCAGTACTTC. The V gene is TRBV9, the J gene TRBJ2-7, with 9 bases aligning to TRBD2. V shed 4 bases and J 3 bases; nucleotides not matched to a gene: 5. Germline CDR1 SGDLS, CDR2 YYNGEE. CDR3 length: 14 residues.

This clonotype has only a few counts. V and J are TRBV6-6 and TRBJ2-2, with a possible D match to TRBD2 (5 bases). This CDR3 spans 15 amino acids. V lost 2 bases and J 6 bases, leaving 13 bases between the germline ends. From germline, CDR1 is MNHNY and CDR2 SVGAGI (reference sequence). For the CDR3, the DNA is TGTGCCAGCAGTTACGAGGGAGAAACAGCCGGGGAGCTGTTTTTT. Amino acid sequence: CASSYEGETAGELFF.

This clonotype came up a few times. This chain joins TRBV12-3 or TRBV12-4 and TRBJ1-3; no clear D gene. Trimming removed 2 bases from V and 4 bases from J, with 18 bases in between. CDR3 length: 17 amino acids. In DNA, the CDR3 is TGTGCCAGCAGTTTAAGGGTCAGAAGAATCGGAGGAAACACCATATATTTT. Amino acids: CASSLRVRRIGGNTIYF.

The chain combines TRBV7-2 with TRBJ1-5; D remains unclear. The CDR3 loop spans 13 amino acids. CDR1 and CDR2 (germline): SGHTA, FQGNSA. The germline V and J ends were trimmed by 1 base and 5 bases, with 6 bases remaining between them. The CDR3 reads CASSLVIHQPQHF. The DNA of the CDR3 is TGTGCCAGCAGCTTAGTCATCCATCAGCCCCAGCATTTT.

This clonotype turned up a few times. The V call is TRBV18, the J call TRBJ2-2, with 8 bases identical to TRBD1. There are 15 residues in the CDR3. The ends lost 8 bases at V and 1 base at J; junction bases unmatched: 6. CDR1 KGHSH and CDR2 LQKENI come from the germline V gene. CDR3 region: CASRFGTGNTGELFF. For the CDR3, the DNA is TGTGCCAGCCGTTTCGGGACAGGGAACACCGGGGAGCTGTTTTTT.

This sequence joins TRBV5-1 and TRBJ2-7; D may be TRBD1 (6 bases). This CDR3 contains 14 residues. The V gene's germline CDR1 is SGHRS and CDR2 YFSETQ. The V end lost 0 bases, the J end lost 6 bases, and 13 bases lay between the germline ends. CDR3 bases: TGCGCCAGCAGCTTGGTCGCTGGGGGCCGCGAGCAGTACTTC. Translated, it gives CASSLVAGGREQYF.

This rearrangement joins TRBV6-5 to TRBJ2-2; D not resolved. CDR1 MNHEY and CDR2 SVGAGI come from the germline V gene. The ends were cut back, 8 bases at V and 6 bases at J, with 7 bases in the middle. The CDR3 length is 11 residues. This CDR3 is CASQSSGELFF. CDR3 coding DNA: TGTGCCAGCCAATCGTCCGGGGAGCTGTTTTTT.

The chain couples TRBV5-1 to TRBJ1-1, with D perhaps TRBD1 (6 bases). The V end was cut by 0 bases, the J end by 5 bases, with 14 bases between. The CDR3 length is 15 residues. Germline V lookup: CDR1 SGHRS, CDR2 YFSETQ. The CDR3 region has the DNA TGCGCCAGCAGCTTGGCCGAGGGGGGCTGGACTGAAGCTTTCTTT. Amino acid sequence: CASSLAEGGWTEAFF.

This clonotype was seen more than once but under ten times. J is TRBJ2-5 and V is TRBV7-9; 13 bases line up with TRBD2. Germline CDR1 SEHNR, CDR2 FQNEAQ (reference sequence). This CDR3 region has 16 residues. V lost 5 bases to trimming and J lost 3 bases; unmatched junction nucleotides: 6. The CDR3 DNA sequence: TGTGCCAGCAGCCTACGGACTAGCGGGAGCAAAGAGACCCAGTACTTC. Amino acid sequence: CASSLRTSGSKETQYF.

The count of this clonotype is one. The gene calls are TRBV3-1 and TRBJ2-7; TRBD2 is a possible D gene (5 bases). The germline gives CDR1 LGHDT, CDR2 YNNKEL (reference sequence). The CDR3 spans 14 residues. The V end lost 6 bases, the J end lost 3 bases, and 15 bases lay between the germline ends. CDR3 coding DNA: TGTGCCAGCAGTTTTTTTCGGGGAAACTACGAGCAGTACTTC. Translation: CASSFFRGNYEQYF.

The J gene is TRBJ1-2, the V gene TRBV12-3 or TRBV12-4; D possibly corresponds to TRBD1 (5 bases). The CDR3 is 16 amino acids. Trimming took 7 bases from V and 3 from J, leaving 21 bases between them. The CDR3 DNA sequence: TGTGCCAGCAAACCCCCTGGGGGTAGAGGCGACTATGGCTACACCTTC. It is translated as CASKPPGGRGDYGYTF.

The chain links TRBV5-4 to TRBJ1-2; D might be TRBD1 (5 bases). Germline V gives CDR1 SGHNT, CDR2 YYREEE (reference sequence). This CDR3 spans 14 amino acids. The V end lost 4 bases, the J end lost 8 bases, and 18 bases lay between the germline ends. DNA for the CDR3: TGTGCCAGCAGCCGGGACCCCGGGGACGCGGGCTACACCTTC. This encodes CASSRDPGDAGYTF.